Listed here is a single T cell receptor (beta chain). Its antigen is still unknown. No clone much larger than this one lies a single base away; base qualities are absent. This entry is derived from a study of T cells in Graves' hyperthyroidism and ophthalmopathy (dated by TCRdb to the late 2010s). Concerning the study at large: Peripheral blood was collected at initial diagnosis, before any treatment. After blood sampling, hyperthyroidism patients were treated with methimazole at a starting dose of 30 mg daily, and ophthalmopathy patients were treated with high-dose intravenous methylprednisolone. In more than 5 Graves' hyperthyroidism patients, the study also compared T-cell repertoires from thyroid tissue with T-cell repertoires from blood. The paper describes TCR Vbeta CDR3 sequencing of 130 to 150 peripheral blood samples, made up of under 50 ophthalmopathy patients, around 73 hyperthyroidism patients and roughly 17 progressor patients. An independent validation cohort of around 19 hyperthyroidism patients and 15 or so patients who later progressed to ophthalmopathy tested prospective prediction of ophthalmopathy. To identify distinguishing TCR V-J signatures, a discovery cohort of 95 to 100 patients was used, comprising 43 with Graves' ophthalmopathy and approximately 57 with stable Graves' hyperthyroidism. For training and testing, the approximately 92 patients in the discovery cohort were randomly divided in a 7:3 ratio. The paper's findings and limits, for the study overall: Most expanded thyroid clonotypes (frequency above 0.001) were also detected in blood, suggesting blood repertoires may reflect thyroid immune responses. Sample size was not statistically predetermined, and investigators were not blinded to group allocation. In validation, the model predicted progression to ophthalmopathy a median of roughly six months before onset, with over 55% sensitivity and 72.22% specificity. A model built on a 13 V-J signature distinguished ophthalmopathy from stable hyperthyroidism, reaching around 90% sensitivity and under 84% specificity in cross-validation and 80%/75% in testing.

The TCR beta CDR3 regions were amplified from the RNA transcripts. The first round of RT-PCR for the TCR CDR3 was performed with the HTBI primer set and the Qiagen OneStep RT-PCR kit. Libraries were constructed in a second round of multiplex PCR, after which size selection and purification were performed. Sequencing of the libraries was done on an Illumina HiSeq2000 using paired-end 100 bp reads. As for how the authors treated the data: SOAPnuke was used to process the raw data, with reads discarded if the reads contained adapters or uncalled bases, had a mean Phred below 15, or lacked an exact constant-primer or identifier match. COPE v1.2.5 was used to merge the high-quality paired reads, and each unique nucleotide sequence was defined as a clonotype. MiTCR v1.1 was used to align clonotypes to the IMGT TRBV, TRBD and TRBJ reference segments. Analysis was restricted to V-J combinations with a frequency above 0.0001, which covered about 99% of repertoires. A TCS score was defined as the ratio between F50 (clonal expansion) and ExV (chaos), using BLOSUM62-based TCRdist between CDR3 peptides within each V-J. Welch's t-statistics and random forest reduced 500 to 650 V-J features to 10 to 15, which were used in a naive Bayes classifier (R e1071). TCRdb itself trimmed the public reads at Q25 with fastp, ran MiXCR and retained productive beta chains. Rows with a matching CDR3 protein are joined into one entry that keeps the most common DNA and genes. TCRdb assigned the V and J calls; the authors' analysis was not used. The sample table lists some 560,000 distinct CDR3 sequences, approximately 14% of them with a count of one. The ten largest make up roughly 14% of the sample.

The CDR3 runs 15 amino acids, cysteine and phenylalanine included. The only DNA kept is the CDR3, 45 bases in frame from the first base. The germline V end is reduced by 4 bases and the J end by 8 bases; junction bases left unmatched: 7. Based on the germline V gene, the CDR1 and CDR2 sequences are MNHNS and SASEGT. Graves' hyperthyroidism was defined as stable when no progression to ophthalmopathy occurred over 18 months of follow-up. Hyperthyroidism patients were aged 18 to 65 years and newly diagnosed, with disease duration of less than 2 months. Exclusion was applied to patients with uncontrolled infections, other autoimmune diseases, pregnancy or lactation. Diagnoses relied on clinical symptoms, serum thyroxine and TRAb, thyroid ultrasound and orbital computed tomography. PBMCs were isolated from approximately 10 ml of fresh peripheral blood by Ficoll-Paque density gradient centrifugation. Total RNA was extracted using Trizol reagent, and RNA quality was assessed on an Agilent 2100 Bioanalyzer.

The rearranged segments are TRBV6-1 and TRBJ2-3; the central 12 bases match TRBD2. The source of this sequence is a woman aged 40 to 49 with Graves' hyperthyroidism. The sample comprised blood. The DNA sequence is given as TGTGCCAGCAGTGGAGCTAGCGGGGGGGGTTCTACGCAGTATTTT. Its protein product is CASSGASGGGSTQYF.